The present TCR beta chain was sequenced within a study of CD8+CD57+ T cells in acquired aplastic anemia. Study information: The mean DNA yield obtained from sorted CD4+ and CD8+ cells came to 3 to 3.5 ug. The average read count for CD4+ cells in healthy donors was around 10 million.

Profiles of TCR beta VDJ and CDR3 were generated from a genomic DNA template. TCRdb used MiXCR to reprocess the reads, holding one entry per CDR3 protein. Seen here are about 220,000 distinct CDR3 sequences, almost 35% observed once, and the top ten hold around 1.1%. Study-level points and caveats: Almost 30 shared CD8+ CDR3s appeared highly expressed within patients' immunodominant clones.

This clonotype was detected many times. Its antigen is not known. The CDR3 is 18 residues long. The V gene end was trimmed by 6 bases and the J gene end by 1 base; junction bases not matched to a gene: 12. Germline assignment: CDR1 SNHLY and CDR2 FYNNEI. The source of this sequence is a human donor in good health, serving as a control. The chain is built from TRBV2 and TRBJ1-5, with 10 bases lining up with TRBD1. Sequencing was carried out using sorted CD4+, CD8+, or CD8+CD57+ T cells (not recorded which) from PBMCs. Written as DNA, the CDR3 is TGTGCCAGCAGCCACCGGGACGGACAGGGGGACAGCAATCAGCCCCAGCATTTT. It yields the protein CASSHRDGQGDSNQPQHF.